This record looks at one TCR beta chain sequence and its context. The template was RNA from unsorted bulk tissue. More than 3 cm separated this lung sample from the edge of the tumor. Donors were chemotherapy-naive, newly diagnosed lung cancer surgical patients in China, August–late 2014. This entry is derived from a study of tumor and adjacent non-tumor tissue in lung cancer. Across the study: Each sample yielded 3.5 million to 4.5 million productive TCRbeta reads on average.

Germline loops: CDR1 SGHVS, CDR2 FQNEAQ. This CDR3 contains 15 residues. V gave up 8 bases and J gave up 16 bases, with 30 bases separating them. Three rounds of nested PCR, following a modified ARM-PCR protocol, produced the TCRbeta library. MiXCR, run by TCRdb on the multiplex PCR reads, gives a single entry per CDR3 protein. The table lists fewer than 55,000 distinct CDR3 sequences, roughly three fifths of them singletons, with under 20% in the top ten. Sequencing was carried out using distant non-tumor lung tissue. This receptor was obtained from a woman between 40 and 50 years old with non-small cell lung cancer. The chain employs TRBV7-8 and TRBJ2-1; perhaps TRBD2 as D (6 bases). CDR3 protein: CASGQPGTEARPAFF. In DNA form, the CDR3 reads TGTGCCAGCGGCCAACCCGGGACTGAAGCCCGGCCGGCTTTCTTC.